This is a list of T cell receptor beta chains from one sample in a study of T cell repertoires in aging, cancer and after chemotherapy. TCRdb independently ran MiXCR on the multiplex PCR reads; one entry per CDR3 protein. Among over 3,500 distinct CDR3 sequences, approximately 41% were seen once, and the ten largest hold about 60%. Sequencing used blood. The receptor set was obtained from a human donor with a solid tumor. Both conserved end residues are part of each CDR3. A D gene is named only where the DNA matches it firmly. Clone size, where shown, is once, few, many, or a class for clones that have expanded.

J gene | clone size | D gene | V gene | CDR3 DNA | CDR3 protein
TRBJ2-2 | few | TRBD1 | TRBV19 | TGTGCCAGTACACGAATTCCGGGACAGGTTATCACCGGGGAGCTGTTTTTT | CASTRIPGQVITGELFF
TRBJ2-7 | few | . | TRBV5-4 | TGTGCCAGCAGAGATCCGGGGGGCCGGAACGAGCAGTACTTC | CASRDPGGRNEQYF
TRBJ1-1 | . | TRBD1 | TRBV7-2 | TGTGCCAGCAGCTCACAGGGACAGGGGATCACTGAAGCTTTCTTT | CASSSQGQGITEAFF
TRBJ1-4 | . | . | TRBV19 | TGTGCCACGACGTACCGACACGGACAAATCCAAAAGAGTAATGAAAAACTGTTTTTT | CATTYRHGQIQKSNEKLFF
TRBJ2-3 | few | . | TRBV6-5 | TGTGCCAGCAGTTCCCACACAGATACGCAGTATTTT | CASSSHTDTQYF
TRBJ2-2 | few | . | TRBV12-3/TRBV12-4 | TGTGCCAGCAGTTTCGACTTAGCCGGGGAGCTGTTTTTT | CASSFDLAGELFF
TRBJ1-2 | few | . | TRBV7-6 | TGTGCCAGCAGCCGTGGAGGTTGGGAGATACCTGGCTACACCTTC | CASSRGGWEIPGYTF
TRBJ2-2 | . | TRBD2 | TRBV20-1 | TGCAGTGCTATTAGCGGGGCTGATGGGGAGCTGTTTTTT | CSAISGADGELFF
TRBJ2-3 | . | . | TRBV11-2 | TGTGCCAGCAGCTTTAACACAGATACGCAGTATTTT | CASSFNTDTQYF
TRBJ1-2 | . | . | TRBV5-1 | TGCGCCAGCAGCCAACCAGGCGAATACGGCTACACCTTC | CASSQPGEYGYTF
TRBJ2-2 | . | . | TRBV28 | TGTGCCTACTCTAAAGGAGTAAGGGGGGAGCTGTTTTTT | CAYSKGVRGELFF
TRBJ1-2 | . | . | TRBV6-5 | TGTGCCAGCAGCCGTCAACTCCAGACTAACTATGGCTACACCTTC | CASSRQLQTNYGYTF
TRBJ2-5 | . | . | TRBV7-2 | TGTGCCAGCAGCCCTAGCGGAGGGGGAATAATGACCCAGTACTTC | CASSPSGGGIMTQYF